This T cell receptor beta chain was documented in a study of T cell responses to AZD1222 COVID-19 vaccine. The table lists this clone with a count of one. The antigen remains unidentified. The germline CDR1 and CDR2 sequences are LNHDA and SQIVND (reference sequence). Deletions cut 6 bases from V and 0 bases from J, with 14 bases between. This CDR3 contains 16 residues. Only in-frame clones appear in the TCRdb table, and some are missing; sequencing was by immunoSEQ multiplex PCR. Of 110,000 or so clones listed, about nine tenths are singletons. Points from the study as a whole: Most donors were white British and more were female, and clonal diversity was possibly underestimated. Only five to seven AZD1222 recipients tested seropositive at baseline. Repertoire samples came only from after the peak T cell response.

The V call is TRBV19, the J call TRBJ2-2; D unresolved. The sequences come from peripheral blood, collected 28 days after the second AZD1222 dose. The TCR sequence derives from an adult who received the AZD1222 COVID-19 vaccine. CDR3 residues: CASSRTRPANTGELFF. In nucleotides, the CDR3 is TGTGCCAGTAGCAGAACCAGGCCGGCGAACACCGGGGAGCTGTTTTTT.